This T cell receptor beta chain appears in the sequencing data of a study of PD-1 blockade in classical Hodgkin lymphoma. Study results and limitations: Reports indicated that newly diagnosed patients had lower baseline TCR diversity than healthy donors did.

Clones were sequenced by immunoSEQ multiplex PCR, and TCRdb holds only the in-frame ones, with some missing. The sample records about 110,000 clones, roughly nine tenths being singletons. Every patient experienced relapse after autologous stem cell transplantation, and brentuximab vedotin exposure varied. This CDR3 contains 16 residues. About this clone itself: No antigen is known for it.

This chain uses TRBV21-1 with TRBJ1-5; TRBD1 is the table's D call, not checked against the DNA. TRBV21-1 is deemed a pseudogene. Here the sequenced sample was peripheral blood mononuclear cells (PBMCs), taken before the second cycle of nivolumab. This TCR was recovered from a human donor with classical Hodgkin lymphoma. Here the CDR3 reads CASSNKNIPSNQPQHF. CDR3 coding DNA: TGTGCCAGCAGCAATAAAAACATACCGAGCAATCAGCCCCAGCATTTT.